This TCR beta chain appears in the sequencing data of a study of T cell responses to AZD1222 COVID-19 vaccine. Study-wide results and limits: Clonal diversity was possibly underestimated, and white British individuals and females predominated among donors. At baseline, seropositivity was found in only a handful of AZD1222 recipients. Receipt of two AZD1222 doses was followed by a rise in Spike-specific TCR breadth and depth.

V was pared by 1 base and J by 8 bases, with 5 bases between. Germline values: CDR1 LGHDT, CDR2 YNNKEL (reference sequence). CDR3 length: 11 amino acids. With regard to this clone: Its antigen is unidentified. The same CDR3 is also encoded by other DNA sequences in this sample.

Sequencing was performed with immunoSEQ multiplex PCR; in TCRdb, only in-frame clones are kept and a portion is missing. The sample gives roughly 80,000 clones, 88% of which show up once; approximately 4.8% is in the top ten. The V gene is TRBV3-1 (or the pseudogene TRBV3-2), the J gene TRBJ1-1; the D is unclear. The sequences come from peripheral blood, collected on day 0 of MenACWY control vaccination. This clonotype originated in an adult in good health. CDR3 sequence: CASSQVGEAFF. As DNA, the CDR3 is TGTGCCAGCAGCCAAGTGGGGGAAGCTTTCTTT.